The rows below give T cell receptor beta chains drawn from one sample of a study of T cells in Graves' hyperthyroidism and ophthalmopathy. TCRdb reprocessed the multiplex PCR reads with MiXCR, giving one entry per CDR3 protein. This table holds 500,000 or so distinct CDR3 sequences, about 16% found once. Input material: blood. The receptors stem from a woman aged 30 to 39 with Graves' ophthalmopathy. The CDR3 runs from the conserved cysteine through the conserved F or W. The order of the fields is J gene, V gene, CDR3 protein.

j_gene: TRBJ1-5
v_gene: TRBV28
CDR3aa: CASSFKTANQPQHF

j_gene: TRBJ2-2
v_gene: TRBV28
CDR3aa: CASSLIGFVLSPGELFF

j_gene: TRBJ2-1
v_gene: TRBV19
CDR3aa: CASRGGGTTGEVNEQFF

j_gene: TRBJ2-7
v_gene: TRBV18
CDR3aa: CASSPQQEGEQYF

j_gene: TRBJ2-7
v_gene: TRBV5-1
CDR3aa: CASSLGLSEQYF

j_gene: TRBJ2-7
v_gene: TRBV4-1
CDR3aa: CASSQPTQGTEQYF

j_gene: TRBJ2-2
v_gene: TRBV9
CDR3aa: CASSVIRGRSFNTGELFF

j_gene: TRBJ2-1
v_gene: TRBV3-1
CDR3aa: CASTSTGTPYDEQFF

j_gene: TRBJ2-3
v_gene: TRBV12-3/TRBV12-4
CDR3aa: CASRIAGDADTQYF

j_gene: TRBJ2-1
v_gene: TRBV9
CDR3aa: CASSVGSVAYNEQFF

j_gene: TRBJ1-1
v_gene: TRBV4-2
CDR3aa: CASSQELGAEAFF

j_gene: TRBJ2-2
v_gene: TRBV2
CDR3aa: CASKALAGSNTGELFF

j_gene: TRBJ1-2
v_gene: TRBV28
CDR3aa: CASSLMLGEGGYTF

j_gene: TRBJ2-7
v_gene: TRBV6-5
CDR3aa: CASSYIMGNRGSEQYF

j_gene: TRBJ2-2
v_gene: TRBV19
CDR3aa: CASTEGRTGELFF

j_gene: TRBJ2-1
v_gene: TRBV15
CDR3aa: CATSRYNSANEQFF

j_gene: TRBJ2-7
v_gene: TRBV9
CDR3aa: CASSPDAGSQEQYF

j_gene: TRBJ2-7
v_gene: TRBV7-9
CDR3aa: CASSSLRLAGGYEQYF

j_gene: TRBJ2-2
v_gene: TRBV29-1
CDR3aa: CSVGENGELFF

j_gene: TRBJ2-7
v_gene: TRBV6-5
CDR3aa: CASSYSDSLREQYF

j_gene: TRBJ2-3
v_gene: TRBV20-1
CDR3aa: CSAMDPVTDTQYF

j_gene: TRBJ1-5
v_gene: TRBV6-2/TRBV6-3
CDR3aa: CASSYRGTGDNQPQHF

j_gene: TRBJ2-3
v_gene: TRBV6-7
CDR3aa: CASSYSRAVGRDTDTQYF

j_gene: TRBJ2-2
v_gene: TRBV7-8
CDR3aa: CASSLAEDRPDTGELFF

j_gene: TRBJ2-2
v_gene: TRBV2
CDR3aa: CASSSQEYTGELFF

j_gene: TRBJ2-5
v_gene: TRBV11-2
CDR3aa: CASSLVPTPGQDQETQYF

j_gene: TRBJ2-2
v_gene: TRBV3-1
CDR3aa: CASSQGGGTGELFF

j_gene: TRBJ2-7
v_gene: TRBV5-1
CDR3aa: CASSSQGAKYEQYF

j_gene: TRBJ2-3
v_gene: TRBV11-2
CDR3aa: CASSTTTSGRGDTQYF

j_gene: TRBJ1-1
v_gene: TRBV20-1
CDR3aa: CSARGGQVGPEAFF

j_gene: TRBJ1-1
v_gene: TRBV7-2
CDR3aa: CASSLALRDEAFF

j_gene: TRBJ2-2
v_gene: TRBV10-3
CDR3aa: CAISSAGNTGELFF

j_gene: TRBJ2-7
v_gene: TRBV20-1
CDR3aa: CSARWWALSQGEQYF

j_gene: TRBJ2-7
v_gene: TRBV4-3
CDR3aa: CASSQDLGLYEQYF

j_gene: TRBJ1-5
v_gene: TRBV20-1
CDR3aa: CSASGFFGGGNQPQHF

j_gene: TRBJ2-4
v_gene: TRBV6-5
CDR3aa: CASSSYRGQYKNIQYF

j_gene: TRBJ1-5
v_gene: TRBV28
CDR3aa: CASTTLPGKLNQPQHF

j_gene: TRBJ2-3
v_gene: TRBV6-1
CDR3aa: CASSDPGTDTQYF

j_gene: TRBJ2-6
v_gene: TRBV5-6
CDR3aa: CASGAAHSGANVLTF

j_gene: TRBJ2-1
v_gene: TRBV25-1
CDR3aa: CASSELERQPYNEQFF

j_gene: TRBJ2-7
v_gene: TRBV28
CDR3aa: CASSSALSYRDPRQYF

j_gene: TRBJ2-1
v_gene: TRBV28
CDR3aa: CASSLLAGGPHNEQFF

j_gene: TRBJ2-7
v_gene: TRBV11-3
CDR3aa: CASTPGAGTYEQYF

j_gene: TRBJ2-3
v_gene: TRBV7-2
CDR3aa: CASSSPVMSDTQYF

j_gene: TRBJ2-2
v_gene: TRBV11-3
CDR3aa: CASSPRAGELFF

j_gene: TRBJ2-3
v_gene: TRBV20-1
CDR3aa: CSARDLRTEIDTQYF

j_gene: TRBJ2-1
v_gene: TRBV20-1
CDR3aa: CSAPPMDSYNEQFF

j_gene: TRBJ2-1
v_gene: TRBV11-1
CDR3aa: CASSPRQGGEYNEQFF

j_gene: TRBJ2-5
v_gene: TRBV5-6
CDR3aa: CASSLAGLAGQETQYF

j_gene: TRBJ1-2
v_gene: TRBV30
CDR3aa: CAWKRWGRGKGYTF

j_gene: TRBJ1-6
v_gene: TRBV5-1
CDR3aa: CASSFGQENSPLHF

j_gene: TRBJ1-2
v_gene: TRBV4-1
CDR3aa: CASSLSFGTRGYTF

j_gene: TRBJ2-1
v_gene: TRBV5-1
CDR3aa: CASSREGYTGGRLNNEQFF